These 3 T cell receptor beta chains were sequenced from one sample in a study of T cells in Graves' hyperthyroidism and ophthalmopathy. RNA transcripts provided the source from which TCR beta CDR3 regions were amplified. The HTBI primer set was used in a first-round RT-PCR of the TCR CDR3. TCRdb re-called the multiplex PCR reads with MiXCR, one entry per CDR3 protein. Of hundreds of thousands of distinct CDR3 sequences in the sample, about 17% were seen once. Sequenced input: blood. All receptors come from a woman aged 25 to 39 with Graves' hyperthyroidism.

The genes are TRBV20-1 and TRBJ2-1; 11 bases agree with TRBD2. Per the germline V gene, CDR1 is DFQATT and CDR2 is SNEGSKA (reference sequence). The CDR3 sequence is 15 residues long. V shed 2 bases, J shed 9 bases, and the junction held 9 bases outside the gene matches. The CDR3 region is CSARLQTSGIVEQFF. CDR3 DNA: TGCAGTGCTAGACTTCAGACTAGCGGGATTGTTGAGCAGTTCTTC.

This chain uses TRBV12-3 or TRBV12-4 with TRBJ2-3, with 8 bases identical to TRBD2. Trimming took 6 bases from V and 5 from J; bases not matched to a gene: 10. The CDR3 runs to 15 residues. The CDR3: CASSRAGASGDTQYF. CDR3 DNA: TGTGCCAGCAGCAGAGCGGGAGCCTCGGGAGATACGCAGTATTTT.

At least ten counts were recorded for this clonotype. The CDR3 loop reads CASIWTGGGYTF. In DNA, the CDR3 is TGTGCCAGCATTTGGACAGGGGGTGGCTACACCTTC. The rearrangement uses TRBV2 and TRBJ1-2, with 10 bases lining up with TRBD1. CDR3 length: 12 residues. Germline trimming cut 7 bases from V and 7 bases from J; bases unmatched to any gene: 3. The germline V gene encodes CDR1 SNHLY and CDR2 FYNNEI.